Listed below are T cell receptor beta chains from one sample, sequenced in a study of blood T cell repertoires in COVID-19. Assay: immunoSEQ multiplex PCR; the TCRdb copy retains only in-frame clones and omits some. This sample has 45,000 or so clones; roughly 73% occur once, and the top ten carry roughly 61%. Specimen: peripheral blood. The source of these receptors is a man at least 80 years old with acute or convalescent COVID-19. Each CDR3 is given with its conserved first and last residue. The order of the fields is clone size, D gene, V gene, J gene, CDR3 DNA, CDR3 protein. The D gene is left open where the match is weak. For some rows the clone size is stated as once, few or many, or as a class when expanded; others skip it.

>.|TRBD2|TRBV28|TRBJ2-7
TGTGCCAGCGGCAAAGCGGGAACCTCCTACGAGCAGTACTTC
CASGKAGTSYEQYF
>.|.|TRBV4-2|TRBJ2-1
TGTGCCAGCAGCCAAGGACTGGTTTGGTATGAGCAGTTCTTC
CASSQGLVWYEQFF
>.|TRBD2|TRBV27|TRBJ2-3
TGTGCCAGCAGTTTGGGGACTAGCGGGAGATCAGAGCGAGATACGCAGTATTTT
CASSLGTSGRSERDTQYF
>.|.|TRBV7-2|TRBJ2-3
TGTGCCAGCAGCTTCGAGCGGCTGGCTAGCACAGATACGCAGTATTTT
CASSFERLASTDTQYF
>.|.|TRBV15|TRBJ1-2
TGTGCCACCAGCGCCCAGGTAGGGGTTAACTATGGCTACACCTTC
CATSAQVGVNYGYTF
>.|TRBD1|TRBV25-1|TRBJ2-5
TGTGCCAGCAGCGACAGGGTTGTGAAGACCCAGTACTTC
CASSDRVVKTQYF
>.|TRBD1|TRBV5-8|TRBJ2-7
TGTGCCAGCAGCTTGGGCCGGGGACAGAAGCAGTACTTC
CASSLGRGQKQYF
>.|TRBD2|TRBV28|TRBJ2-7
TGTGCCAGCAGTTTAACGGGAGGCACCCACGAGCAGTACTTC
CASSLTGGTHEQYF
>.|TRBD2|TRBV6-6|TRBJ2-1
TGTGCCAGCATTCCCAGCGGGGGACGATACAATGAGCAGTTCTTC
CASIPSGGRYNEQFF
>.|TRBD1|TRBV6-2/TRBV6-3|TRBJ2-7
TGTGCCAGCAGTTGGGGACAGTTCTACGAGCAGTACTTC
CASSWGQFYEQYF
>few|TRBD1|TRBV7-2|TRBJ2-1
TGTGCCAGCAGCTTATCGAGACAGGGCTACAATGAGCAGTTCTTC
CASSLSRQGYNEQFF
>once|TRBD2|TRBV14|TRBJ2-1
TGTGCCAGCAGCCTGCTTTCTAGGGAGGGATACAATGAGCAGTTCTTC
CASSLLSREGYNEQFF
>.|.|TRBV5-8|TRBJ1-3
TGTGCCAGCAGCAGACAGCTTATCTCGGGAAACACCATATATTTT
CASSRQLISGNTIYF
>.|.|TRBV5-8|TRBJ1-5
TGTGCCAGCAGCTTCCCTAGGCAGCCCCAGCATTTT
CASSFPRQPQHF
>.|.|TRBV3-1/TRBV3-2|TRBJ2-7
TGTGCCAGCAGCCATCTAGCGACAGCATACGAGCAGTACTTC
CASSHLATAYEQYF
>.|TRBD1|TRBV7-2|TRBJ2-2
TGTGCCAGCAGCTTAGGGGACAGGGTCAGGGAGGAGCTGTTTTTT
CASSLGDRVREELFF
>.|TRBD1|TRBV5-4|TRBJ1-5
TGTGCCAGCAGCTTCCGGGACAGCCCACCAGGCAATCAGCCCCAGCATTTT
CASSFRDSPPGNQPQHF
>.|.|TRBV20-1|TRBJ2-7
TGCAGTGCTAGAGATTCGGCAGGAGGGTACTTC
CSARDSAGGYF
>.|TRBD2|TRBV19|TRBJ2-7
TGTGCCAGTAGTATGAGAGGGAGGGCAAACTACGAGCAGTACTTC
CASSMRGRANYEQYF
>.|TRBD1|TRBV24-1|TRBJ2-5
TGTGCCACCAGTGATGGACAGGGCCGCGGAGAGACCCAGTACTTC
CATSDGQGRGETQYF
>.|.|TRBV19|TRBJ2-5
TGTGCCAGTAGTATAGGGGGGACAATACAAGAGACCCAGTACTTC
CASSIGGTIQETQYF
>.|TRBD1|TRBV7-6|TRBJ1-4
TGTGCCAGCAGCTTCGGGACAGGAGCAACTAATGAAAAACTGTTTTTT
CASSFGTGATNEKLFF
>few|.|TRBV27|TRBJ1-1
TGTGCCAGCCGGGGATCGGCCTTGAACACTGAAGCTTTCTTT
CASRGSALNTEAFF
>once|.|TRBV19|TRBJ1-2
TGTGCTAGTAGCCGGTCGGAGTCCTATGGCTACACCTTC
CASSRSESYGYTF
>.|.|TRBV24-1|TRBJ2-3
TGTGCCACCAGTGAGGGGGCGGCAGATACGCAGTATTTT
CATSEGAADTQYF
>few|TRBD2|TRBV3-1/TRBV3-2|TRBJ2-7
TGTGCCAGCAGCCCGACTAGCGTATTTTCCTACGAGCAGTACTTC
CASSPTSVFSYEQYF
>few|TRBD2|TRBV19|TRBJ2-1
TGTGCCAGTAGCCGGACTAGCGGGAGCTCCTACAATGAGCAGTTCTTC
CASSRTSGSSYNEQFF